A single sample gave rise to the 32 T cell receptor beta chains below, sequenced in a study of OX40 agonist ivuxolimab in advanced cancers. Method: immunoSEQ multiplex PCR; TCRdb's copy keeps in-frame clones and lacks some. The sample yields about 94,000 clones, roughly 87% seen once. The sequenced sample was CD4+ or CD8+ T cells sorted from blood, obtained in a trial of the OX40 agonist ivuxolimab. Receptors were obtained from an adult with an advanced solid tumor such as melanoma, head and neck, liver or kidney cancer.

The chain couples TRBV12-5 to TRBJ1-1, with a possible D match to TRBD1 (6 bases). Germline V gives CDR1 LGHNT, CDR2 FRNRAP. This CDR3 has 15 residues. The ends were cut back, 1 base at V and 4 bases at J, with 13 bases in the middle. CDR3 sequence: CASGLAQGHGTEAFF. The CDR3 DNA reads TGTGCTAGTGGTTTGGCCCAGGGGCACGGCACTGAAGCTTTCTTT.

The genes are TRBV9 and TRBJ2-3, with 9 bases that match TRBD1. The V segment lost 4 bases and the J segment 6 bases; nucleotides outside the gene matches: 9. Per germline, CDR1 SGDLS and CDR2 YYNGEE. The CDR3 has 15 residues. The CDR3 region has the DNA TGTGCCAGCAGCACGAGACGGACAGGGGCCGATACGCAGTATTTT. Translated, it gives CASSTRRTGADTQYF.

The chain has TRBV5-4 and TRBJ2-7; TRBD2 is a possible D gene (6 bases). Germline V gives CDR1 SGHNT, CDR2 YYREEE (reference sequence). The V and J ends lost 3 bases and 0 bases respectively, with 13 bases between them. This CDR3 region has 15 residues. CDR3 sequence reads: CASSSGTPSSYEQYF. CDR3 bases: TGTGCCAGCAGCTCCGGGACTCCCAGCTCCTACGAGCAGTACTTC.

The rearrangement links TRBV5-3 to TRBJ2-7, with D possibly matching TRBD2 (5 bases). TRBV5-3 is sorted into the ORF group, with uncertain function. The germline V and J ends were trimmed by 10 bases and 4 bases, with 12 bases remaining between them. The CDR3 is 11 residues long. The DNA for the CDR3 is TGTGCCGTAGCGACTGAATACGAGCAGTACTTC. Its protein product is CAVATEYEQYF.

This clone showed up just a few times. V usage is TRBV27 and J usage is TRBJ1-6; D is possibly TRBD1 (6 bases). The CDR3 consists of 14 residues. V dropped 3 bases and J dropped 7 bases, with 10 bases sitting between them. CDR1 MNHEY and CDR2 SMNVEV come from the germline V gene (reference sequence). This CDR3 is CASSLDSPNSPLHF. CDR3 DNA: TGTGCCAGCAGTTTGGACAGCCCAAATTCACCCCTCCACTTT.

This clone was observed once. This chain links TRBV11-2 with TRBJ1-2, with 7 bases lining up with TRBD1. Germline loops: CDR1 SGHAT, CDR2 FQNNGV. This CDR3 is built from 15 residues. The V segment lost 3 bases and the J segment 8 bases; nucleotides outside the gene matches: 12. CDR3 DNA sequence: TGTGCCAGCAGCTTTGACAGGGTTCCACTTGGGGGCTACACCTTC. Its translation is CASSFDRVPLGGYTF.

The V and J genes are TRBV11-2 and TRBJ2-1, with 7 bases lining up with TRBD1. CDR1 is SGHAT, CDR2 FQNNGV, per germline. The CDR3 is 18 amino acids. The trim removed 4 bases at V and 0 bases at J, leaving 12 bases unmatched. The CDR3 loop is CASSSGQVVGSSYNEQFF. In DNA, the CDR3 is TGTGCCAGCAGCTCCGGACAGGTAGTTGGGAGCTCCTACAATGAGCAGTTCTTC.

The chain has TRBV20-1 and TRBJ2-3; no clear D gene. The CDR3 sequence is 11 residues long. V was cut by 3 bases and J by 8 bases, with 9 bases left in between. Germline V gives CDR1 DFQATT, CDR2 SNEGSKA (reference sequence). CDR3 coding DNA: TGCAGTGCTAGGGGGTCTGGTACGCAGTATTTT. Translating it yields CSARGSGTQYF.

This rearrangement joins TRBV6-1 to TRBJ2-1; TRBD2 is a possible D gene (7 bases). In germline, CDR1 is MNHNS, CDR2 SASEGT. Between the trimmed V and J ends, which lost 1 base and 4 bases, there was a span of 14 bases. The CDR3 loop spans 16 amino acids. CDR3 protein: CASSEEAGASYNEQFF. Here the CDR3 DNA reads TGTGCCAGCAGTGAAGAGGCGGGGGCTTCATACAATGAGCAGTTCTTC.

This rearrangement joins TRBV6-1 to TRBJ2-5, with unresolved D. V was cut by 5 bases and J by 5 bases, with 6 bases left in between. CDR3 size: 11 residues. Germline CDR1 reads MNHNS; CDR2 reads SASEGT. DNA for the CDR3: TGTGCCAGCAGTTACGGGGAGACCCAGTACTTC. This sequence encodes CASSYGETQYF.

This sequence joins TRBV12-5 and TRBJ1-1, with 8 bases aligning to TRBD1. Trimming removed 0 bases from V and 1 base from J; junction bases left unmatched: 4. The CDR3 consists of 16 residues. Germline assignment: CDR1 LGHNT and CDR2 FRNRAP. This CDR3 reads CASGLVLGQANTEAFF. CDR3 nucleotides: TGTGCTAGTGGTTTGGTACTGGGACAGGCGAACACTGAAGCTTTCTTT.

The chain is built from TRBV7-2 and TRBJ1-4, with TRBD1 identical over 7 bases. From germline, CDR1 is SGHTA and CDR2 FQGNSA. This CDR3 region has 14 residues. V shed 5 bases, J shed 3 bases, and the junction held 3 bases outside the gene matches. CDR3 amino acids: CASSRDRANEKLFF. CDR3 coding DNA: TGTGCCAGCAGCCGAGACAGGGCTAATGAAAAACTGTTTTTT.

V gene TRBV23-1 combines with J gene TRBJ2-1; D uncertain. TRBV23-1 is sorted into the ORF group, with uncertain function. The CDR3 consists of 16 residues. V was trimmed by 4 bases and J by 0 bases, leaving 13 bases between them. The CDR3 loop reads CASSPVTPSSYNEQFF. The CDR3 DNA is TGCGCCAGCAGTCCAGTAACCCCTAGCTCCTACAATGAGCAGTTCTTC.

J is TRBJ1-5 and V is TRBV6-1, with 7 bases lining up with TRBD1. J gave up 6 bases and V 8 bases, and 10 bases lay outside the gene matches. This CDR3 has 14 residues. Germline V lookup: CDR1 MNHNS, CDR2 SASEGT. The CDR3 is CASQGGGGGQPQHF. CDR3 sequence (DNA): TGTGCCAGCCAGGGGGGGGGTGGAGGTCAGCCCCAGCATTTT.

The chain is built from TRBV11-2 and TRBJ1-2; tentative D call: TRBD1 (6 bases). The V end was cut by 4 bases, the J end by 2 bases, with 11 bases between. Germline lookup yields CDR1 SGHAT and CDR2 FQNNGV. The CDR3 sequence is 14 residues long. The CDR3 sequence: CASSSHQGNYGYTF. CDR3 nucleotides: TGTGCCAGCAGCTCTCACCAGGGGAACTATGGCTACACCTTC.

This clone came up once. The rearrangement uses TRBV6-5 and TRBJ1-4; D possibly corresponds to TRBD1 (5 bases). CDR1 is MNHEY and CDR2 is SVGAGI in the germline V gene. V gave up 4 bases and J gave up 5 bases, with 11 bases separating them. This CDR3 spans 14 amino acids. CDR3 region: CASSWGRENEKLFF. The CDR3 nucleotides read TGTGCCAGCAGTTGGGGACGAGAGAATGAAAAACTGTTTTTT.

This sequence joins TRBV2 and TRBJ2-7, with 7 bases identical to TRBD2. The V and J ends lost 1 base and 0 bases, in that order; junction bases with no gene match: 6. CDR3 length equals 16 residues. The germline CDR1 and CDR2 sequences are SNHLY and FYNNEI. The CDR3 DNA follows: TGTGCCAGCAGTGAAGGATGGGGGGGGAGCTCCTACGAGCAGTACTTC. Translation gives CASSEGWGGSSYEQYF.

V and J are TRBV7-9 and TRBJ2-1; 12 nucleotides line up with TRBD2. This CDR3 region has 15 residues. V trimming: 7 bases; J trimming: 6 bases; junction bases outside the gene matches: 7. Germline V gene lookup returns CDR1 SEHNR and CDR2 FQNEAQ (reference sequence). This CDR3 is CASNSLAGGGNEQFF. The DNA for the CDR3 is TGTGCCAGCAACTCACTAGCGGGGGGCGGCAATGAGCAGTTCTTC.

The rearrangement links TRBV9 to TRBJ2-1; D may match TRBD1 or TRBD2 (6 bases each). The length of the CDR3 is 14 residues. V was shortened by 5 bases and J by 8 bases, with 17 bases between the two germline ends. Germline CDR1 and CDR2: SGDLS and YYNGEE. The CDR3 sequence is CASSGGGLIDEQFF. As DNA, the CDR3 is TGTGCCAGCAGTGGAGGGGGGTTGATTGATGAGCAGTTCTTC. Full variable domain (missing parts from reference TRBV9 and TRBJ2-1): DSGVTQTPKHLITATGQRVTLRCSPRSGDLSVYWYQQSLDQGLQFLIQYYNGEERAKGNILERFSAQQFPDLHSELNLSSLELGDSALYFCASSGGGLIDEQFFGPGTRLTVL.

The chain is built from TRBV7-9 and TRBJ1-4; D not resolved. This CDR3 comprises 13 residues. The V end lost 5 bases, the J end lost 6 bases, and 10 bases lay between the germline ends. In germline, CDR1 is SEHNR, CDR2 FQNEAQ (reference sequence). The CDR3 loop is CASSLQGYEKLFF. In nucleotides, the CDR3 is TGTGCCAGCAGCCTCCAAGGTTATGAAAAACTGTTTTTT.

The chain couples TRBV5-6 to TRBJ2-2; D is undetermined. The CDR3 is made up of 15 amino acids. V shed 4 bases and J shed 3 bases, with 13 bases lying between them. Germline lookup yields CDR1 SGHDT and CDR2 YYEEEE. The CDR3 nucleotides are TGTGCCAGCAGCCCCACCGGGTTAGACACCGGGGAGCTGTTTTTT. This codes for CASSPTGLDTGELFF.

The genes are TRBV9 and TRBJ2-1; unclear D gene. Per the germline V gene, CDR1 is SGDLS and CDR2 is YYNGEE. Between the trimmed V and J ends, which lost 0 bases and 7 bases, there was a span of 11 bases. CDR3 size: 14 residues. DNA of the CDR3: TGTGCCAGCAGCGTAGAATTAGGAAGGAATGAGCAGTTCTTC. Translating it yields CASSVELGRNEQFF.

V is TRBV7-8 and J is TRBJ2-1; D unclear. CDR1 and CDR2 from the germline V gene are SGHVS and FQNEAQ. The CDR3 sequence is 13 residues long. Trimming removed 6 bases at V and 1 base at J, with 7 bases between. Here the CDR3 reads CASRPPSYNEQFF. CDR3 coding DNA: TGTGCCAGCAGGCCCCCTTCCTACAATGAGCAGTTCTTC. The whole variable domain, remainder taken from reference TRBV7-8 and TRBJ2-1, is GAGVSQSPRYKVAKRGQDVALRCDPISGHVSLFWYQQALGQGPEFLTYFQNEAQLDKSGLPSDRFFAERPEGSVSTLKIQRTQQEDSAVYLCASRPPSYNEQFFGPGTRLTVL.

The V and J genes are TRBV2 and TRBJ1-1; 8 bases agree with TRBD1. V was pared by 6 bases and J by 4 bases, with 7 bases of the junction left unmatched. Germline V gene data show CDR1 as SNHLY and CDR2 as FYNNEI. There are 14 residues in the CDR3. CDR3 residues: CASRLTGESTEAFF. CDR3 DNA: TGTGCCAGCAGGCTGACAGGGGAAAGCACTGAAGCTTTCTTT.

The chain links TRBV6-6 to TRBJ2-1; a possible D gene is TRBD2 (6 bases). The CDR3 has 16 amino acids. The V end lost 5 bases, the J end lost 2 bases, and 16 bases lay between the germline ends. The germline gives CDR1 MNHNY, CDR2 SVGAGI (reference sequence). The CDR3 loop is CASSRAGEVPYNEQFF. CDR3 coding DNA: TGTGCCAGCAGTAGAGCCGGGGAGGTCCCCTACAATGAGCAGTTCTTC.

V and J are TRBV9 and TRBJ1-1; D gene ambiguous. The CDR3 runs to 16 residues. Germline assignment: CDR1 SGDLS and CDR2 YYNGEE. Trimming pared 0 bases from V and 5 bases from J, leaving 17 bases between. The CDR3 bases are TGTGCCAGCAGCGTAGGATCGGACCTGGTGGGAACTGAAGCTTTCTTT. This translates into CASSVGSDLVGTEAFF.

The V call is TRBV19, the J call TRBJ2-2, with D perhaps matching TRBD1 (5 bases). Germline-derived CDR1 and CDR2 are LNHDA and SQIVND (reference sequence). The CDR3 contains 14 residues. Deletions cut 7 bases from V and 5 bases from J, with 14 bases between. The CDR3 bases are TGTGCCAGTACCCCCCTGGGGCCGACCGGGGAGCTGTTTTTT. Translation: CASTPLGPTGELFF.

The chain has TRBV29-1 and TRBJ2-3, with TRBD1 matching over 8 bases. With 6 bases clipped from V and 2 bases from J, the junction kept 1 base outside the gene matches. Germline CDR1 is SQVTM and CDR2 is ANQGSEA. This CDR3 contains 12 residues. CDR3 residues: CSVGQDTDTQYF. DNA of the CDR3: TGCAGCGTGGGACAGGACACAGATACGCAGTATTTT.

The CDR3 DNA reads TGTGCCAGCAGTTTCCGGGGGGGAGTAACAGATACGCAGTATTTT. Its protein product is CASSFRGGVTDTQYF. J is TRBJ2-3 and V is TRBV6-5; 8 bases are shared with TRBD2. Trimming took 4 bases from V and 3 from J; bases not matched to a gene: 6. CDR1 and CDR2 (germline): MNHEY, SVGAGI. The CDR3 consists of 15 residues.

The CDR3, as DNA: TGTGCCATCAGTGACCCTCGTCGGGCTAGCAAGGATGGGGCCAACGTCCTGACTTTC. The encoded protein is CAISDPRRASKDGANVLTF. The gene calls are TRBV10-3 and TRBJ2-6, with a tentative D call TRBD2 (5 bases). CDR3 length equals 19 residues. Trimming cost V 3 bases and J 3 bases, with 21 bases left between them. In germline, CDR1 is ENHRY, CDR2 SYGVKD.

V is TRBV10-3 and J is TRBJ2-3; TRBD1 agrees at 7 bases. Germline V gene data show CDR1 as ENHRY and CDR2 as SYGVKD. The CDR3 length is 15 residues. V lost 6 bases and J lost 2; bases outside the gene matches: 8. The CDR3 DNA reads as TGTGCCATCAGCGAGACAGGGAACCCCACAGATACGCAGTATTTT. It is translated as CAISETGNPTDTQYF.

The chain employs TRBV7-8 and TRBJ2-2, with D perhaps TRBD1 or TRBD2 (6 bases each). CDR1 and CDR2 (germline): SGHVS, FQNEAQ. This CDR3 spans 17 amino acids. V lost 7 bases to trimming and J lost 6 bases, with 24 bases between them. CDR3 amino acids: CASTKGGRSGFPGELFF. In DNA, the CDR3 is TGTGCCAGCACCAAAGGGGGGCGGTCTGGTTTTCCCGGGGAGCTGTTTTTT. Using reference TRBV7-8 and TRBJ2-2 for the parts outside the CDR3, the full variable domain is GAGVSQSPRYKVAKRGQDVALRCDPISGHVSLFWYQQALGQGPEFLTYFQNEAQLDKSGLPSDRFFAERPEGSVSTLKIQRTQQEDSAVYLCASTKGGRSGFPGELFFGEGSRLTVL.